A selection of T cell receptor beta chains follows, all from one sample in a study of T cell responses to AZD1222 COVID-19 vaccine. The repertoire was sequenced with immunoSEQ multiplex PCR; TCRdb's copy has only in-frame clones and lacks some. This repertoire shows roughly 99,000 clones, about 90% found once; its top ten account for over 7%. The sample was peripheral blood, taken 28 days after the second AZD1222 dose. The source of these receptors is an adult who received the AZD1222 COVID-19 vaccine. CDR3s include the opening cysteine and the closing phenylalanine or tryptophan. The D gene is left open where the match is weak. The size field is filled for only some rows; it gives once, few, many or a size class.

j_gene: TRBJ1-5; v_gene: TRBV7-8; abundance: -; d_gene: -; CDR3aa: CASSLENGQPQHF; CDR3nt: TGTGCCAGCAGCTTAGAAAATGGTCAGCCCCAGCATTTT
j_gene: TRBJ2-7; v_gene: TRBV5-1; abundance: -; d_gene: -; CDR3aa: CASSFRASSYEQYF; CDR3nt: TGCGCCAGCAGCTTTAGGGCAAGCTCCTACGAGCAGTACTTC
j_gene: TRBJ2-1; v_gene: TRBV10-1; abundance: -; d_gene: -; CDR3aa: CASSESPGSLNEQFF; CDR3nt: TGCGCCAGCAGTGAGTCGCCAGGGTCCCTCAATGAGCAGTTCTTC
j_gene: TRBJ1-1; v_gene: TRBV7-8; abundance: once; d_gene: -; CDR3aa: CASSLRSGIAEAFF; CDR3nt: TGTGCCAGCAGCTTAAGGTCAGGGATCGCTGAAGCTTTCTTT
j_gene: TRBJ2-1; v_gene: TRBV6-6; abundance: -; d_gene: -; CDR3aa: CASAGVDEQFF; CDR3nt: TGTGCCTCTGCTGGGGTGGATGAGCAGTTCTTC
j_gene: TRBJ2-6; v_gene: TRBV19; abundance: -; d_gene: -; CDR3aa: CASSMRARVSGANVLTF; CDR3nt: TGTGCCAGTAGTATGCGGGCCAGGGTCTCTGGGGCCAACGTCCTGACTTTC
j_gene: TRBJ2-6; v_gene: TRBV4-1; abundance: -; d_gene: -; CDR3aa: CASSQEWRRGQTLNSGANVLTF; CDR3nt: TGCGCCAGCAGCCAAGAGTGGCGTCGGGGACAAACCCTAAACTCTGGGGCCAACGTCCTGACTTTC
j_gene: TRBJ2-2; v_gene: TRBV10-2; abundance: -; d_gene: TRBD2; CDR3aa: CASRLAGGTGELFF; CDR3nt: TGCGCCAGCAGACTAGCGGGAGGGACCGGGGAGCTGTTTTTT
j_gene: TRBJ2-7; v_gene: TRBV3-1/TRBV3-2; abundance: -; d_gene: -; CDR3aa: CASSRGFLYEQYF; CDR3nt: TGTGCCAGCAGCCGAGGGTTCCTCTACGAGCAGTACTTC
j_gene: TRBJ1-3; v_gene: TRBV29-1; abundance: -; d_gene: -; CDR3aa: CSVEVRGGAGQNTIYF; CDR3nt: TGCAGCGTTGAAGTAAGGGGAGGAGCAGGGCAAAACACCATATATTTT
j_gene: TRBJ1-2; v_gene: TRBV9; abundance: few; d_gene: TRBD1; CDR3aa: CASSVAWGQGGGYTF; CDR3nt: TGTGCCAGCAGCGTAGCGTGGGGACAGGGAGGCGGCTACACCTTC
j_gene: TRBJ1-5; v_gene: TRBV20-1; abundance: -; d_gene: -; CDR3aa: CSASRGDYSNQPQHF; CDR3nt: TGCAGTGCTAGTAGGGGGGACTATAGCAATCAGCCCCAGCATTTT
j_gene: TRBJ1-2; v_gene: TRBV18; abundance: -; d_gene: -; CDR3aa: CASSPGSGDGYTF; CDR3nt: TGTGCCAGCTCACCGGGTTCCGGGGACGGCTACACCTTC
j_gene: TRBJ1-6; v_gene: TRBV21-1; abundance: -; d_gene: -; CDR3aa: CASSKKEDRPTYNSPLHF; CDR3nt: TGTGCCAGCAGCAAAAAGGAAGACCGCCCCACCTATAATTCACCCCTCCACTTT
j_gene: TRBJ2-5; v_gene: TRBV5-4; abundance: once; d_gene: -; CDR3aa: CASSFWGGETQYF; CDR3nt: TGTGCCAGCAGCTTCTGGGGCGGGGAGACCCAGTACTTC
j_gene: TRBJ2-2; v_gene: TRBV19; abundance: -; d_gene: -; CDR3aa: CASTIGLANTGELFF; CDR3nt: TGTGCCAGTACCATAGGGCTAGCGAACACCGGGGAGCTGTTTTTT
j_gene: TRBJ2-7; v_gene: TRBV11-3; abundance: -; d_gene: -; CDR3aa: CASSEGGSSYEQYF; CDR3nt: TGTGCCAGCAGCGAGGGGGGTAGCTCCTACGAGCAGTACTTC
j_gene: TRBJ1-2; v_gene: TRBV28; abundance: -; d_gene: TRBD1; CDR3aa: CASSTRQGSNYGYTF; CDR3nt: TGTGCCAGCAGTACCCGACAGGGTTCTAACTATGGCTACACCTTC
j_gene: TRBJ1-2; v_gene: TRBV19; abundance: once; d_gene: TRBD1; CDR3aa: CASSMGTGTDGYTF; CDR3nt: TGTGCCAGTAGTATGGGAACCGGGACAGATGGCTACACCTTC
j_gene: TRBJ1-1; v_gene: TRBV30; abundance: -; d_gene: -; CDR3aa: CAWSGQENTEAFF; CDR3nt: TGTGCCTGGAGCGGTCAGGAAAACACTGAAGCTTTCTTT
j_gene: TRBJ2-2; v_gene: TRBV6-4; abundance: few; d_gene: -; CDR3aa: CASSLDGDTGELFF; CDR3nt: TGTGCCAGCAGTCTCGACGGTGACACCGGGGAGCTGTTTTTT
j_gene: TRBJ1-5; v_gene: TRBV6-1; abundance: -; d_gene: TRBD1; CDR3aa: CASSETTGGLGQPQHF; CDR3nt: TGTGCCAGCAGTGAAACCACAGGGGGCTTGGGTCAGCCCCAGCATTTT
j_gene: TRBJ2-1; v_gene: TRBV30; abundance: -; d_gene: -; CDR3aa: CAWSIGGVNEQFF; CDR3nt: TGTGCCTGGAGTATAGGCGGGGTCAATGAGCAGTTCTTC
j_gene: TRBJ1-5; v_gene: TRBV11-2; abundance: -; d_gene: -; CDR3aa: CASSLDSRNQPQHF; CDR3nt: TGTGCCAGCAGCCTCGACAGCCGCAATCAGCCCCAGCATTTT
j_gene: TRBJ1-6; v_gene: TRBV6-2/TRBV6-3; abundance: -; d_gene: -; CDR3aa: CASSPTGGRRGSSPLHF; CDR3nt: TGTGCCAGCAGCCCTACGGGTGGACGGCGAGGTAGTTCACCCCTCCACTTT
j_gene: TRBJ1-2; v_gene: TRBV19; abundance: -; d_gene: -; CDR3aa: CASTAARGMAGYTF; CDR3nt: TGTGCCAGTACTGCAGCCAGGGGAATGGCTGGCTACACCTTC
j_gene: TRBJ2-7; v_gene: TRBV5-1; abundance: few; d_gene: -; CDR3aa: CASSLARASYEQYF; CDR3nt: TGCGCCAGCAGCTTGGCAAGGGCATCCTACGAGCAGTACTTC
j_gene: TRBJ1-2; v_gene: TRBV5-1; abundance: -; d_gene: TRBD1; CDR3aa: CASSRDRGEVGYGYTF; CDR3nt: TGCGCCAGCAGCCGAGACAGGGGGGAGGTTGGCTATGGCTACACCTTC
j_gene: TRBJ1-1; v_gene: TRBV6-5; abundance: -; d_gene: TRBD1; CDR3aa: CASRPGGRGEAFF; CDR3nt: TGTGCCAGCAGACCAGGGGGAAGGGGTGAAGCTTTCTTT
j_gene: TRBJ2-1; v_gene: TRBV19; abundance: -; d_gene: -; CDR3aa: CASRGNAGNSYNEQFF; CDR3nt: TGTGCCAGTAGGGGTAACGCGGGAAACTCCTACAATGAGCAGTTCTTC
j_gene: TRBJ2-1; v_gene: TRBV4-2; abundance: few; d_gene: TRBD2; CDR3aa: CASSLPPRGTGTSGRATGYNEQFF; CDR3nt: TGTGCCAGCAGCCTACCCCCCCGGGGAACCGGGACTAGCGGGAGGGCTACGGGGTACAATGAGCAGTTCTTC
j_gene: TRBJ1-2; v_gene: TRBV5-1; abundance: -; d_gene: -; CDR3aa: CASSSATGTYGYTF; CDR3nt: TGCGCCAGCAGCTCAGCAACCGGGACCTATGGCTACACCTTC
j_gene: TRBJ2-3; v_gene: TRBV4-1; abundance: -; d_gene: -; CDR3aa: CASSQEFREGTTDTQYF; CDR3nt: TGCGCCAGCAGCCAAGAGTTTCGCGAGGGGACCACAGATACGCAGTATTTT
j_gene: TRBJ2-5; v_gene: TRBV11-2; abundance: few; d_gene: -; CDR3aa: CASSLDPGEAQYF; CDR3nt: TGTGCCAGCAGCTTGGACCCCGGGGAGGCCCAGTACTTC
j_gene: TRBJ2-1; v_gene: TRBV28; abundance: -; d_gene: TRBD2; CDR3aa: CASSLAGGRSYNEQFF; CDR3nt: TGTGCCAGCAGTCTAGCGGGAGGAAGATCCTACAATGAGCAGTTCTTC
j_gene: TRBJ2-1; v_gene: TRBV2; abundance: -; d_gene: -; CDR3aa: CASSEASRAEQFF; CDR3nt: TGTGCCAGCAGTGAAGCGTCTAGGGCTGAGCAGTTCTTC